The 17 T cell receptor beta chains given below trace back to one sample, sequenced in a study of blood T cell repertoires in COVID-19. Clones were read by immunoSEQ multiplex PCR, and TCRdb kept only the in-frame ones, dropping some. This repertoire shows 210,000 or so clones, around 84% found once; its top ten account for approximately 18%. The specimen was peripheral blood. The receptors come from a woman aged 80 or older with active or convalescent COVID-19.

This chain connects TRBV5-5 to TRBJ1-5, with 12 bases that match TRBD1. The CDR3 runs to 15 residues. The germline gives CDR1 SGHKS, CDR2 YYEKEE (reference sequence). Losses at the gene ends were 3 bases for V and 4 bases for J; bases not matched to a gene: 2. The CDR3 is CASSSGQGANQPQHF. The CDR3 nucleotides read TGTGCCAGCAGCTCGGGACAGGGGGCGAATCAGCCCCAGCATTTT. The variable domain in full, with the rest retrieved from reference TRBV5-5 and TRBJ1-5, is DAGVTQSPTHLIKTRGQQVTLRCSPISGHKSVSWYQQVLGQGPQFIFQYYEKEERGRGNFPDRFSARQFPNYSSELNVNALLLGDSALYLCASSSGQGANQPQHFGDGTRLSIL.

J is TRBJ1-1 and V is TRBV19, with 9 bases lining up with TRBD1. The length of the CDR3 is 16 residues. The germline CDR1 and CDR2 sequences are LNHDA and SQIVND (reference sequence). J lost 3 bases, V lost 4 bases, and 9 bases had no gene match. The CDR3 here is CASSKGDRGEYTEAFF. DNA for the CDR3: TGTGCCAGTAGTAAGGGCGACAGGGGGGAATACACTGAAGCTTTCTTT.

The rearrangement joins TRBV15 to TRBJ1-5; 9 bases are shared with TRBD1. Germline lookup yields CDR1 LNHNV and CDR2 YYDKDF (reference sequence). The CDR3 has 16 residues. Trimming removed 6 bases from V and 0 bases from J; junction bases left unmatched: 6. CDR3 nucleotides: TGTGCCACCAGGACCGGGACAGGGACTAGCAATCAGCCCCAGCATTTT. Translation: CATRTGTGTSNQPQHF.

CDR3 DNA: TGTGCCAGCAGGAACGCCCAGGCAGGGTGGGGCTACACCTTC. It specifies CASRNAQAGWGYTF. This sequence joins TRBV28 and TRBJ1-2; a possible D gene is TRBD1 (5 bases). Trimming shortened V by 6 bases and J by 8 bases, and 19 bases separated the two germline ends. This CDR3 contains 14 residues. Germline values: CDR1 MDHEN, CDR2 SYDVKM.

The chain's CDR3 is CASSLKGQGAIFTYNEQFF. DNA of the CDR3: TGTGCCAGCAGCTTAAAGGGACAGGGGGCGATTTTTACCTACAATGAGCAGTTCTTC. The genes are TRBV11-3 and TRBJ2-1, with TRBD1 matching over 12 bases. The CDR3 is made up of 19 amino acids. J lost 2 bases, V lost 2 bases, and 10 bases had no gene match. Germline CDR1 SGHNT, CDR2 YENEEA.

The chain recombines TRBV4-3 with TRBJ2-5, with TRBD2 matching 10 bases. Germline loops: CDR1 LGHNA, CDR2 YSLEER. The CDR3 loop spans 16 amino acids. V lost 1 base, J lost 2 bases, and 4 bases stayed unmatched. The CDR3 protein is CASSQGSSGGQETQYF. In DNA form, the CDR3 reads TGCGCCAGCAGCCAAGGAAGTAGCGGGGGGCAAGAGACCCAGTACTTC.

This chain connects TRBV9 to TRBJ2-1, with D possibly being TRBD2 (6 bases). Germline V gene lookup returns CDR1 SGDLS and CDR2 YYNGEE. The germline V and J ends were trimmed by 4 bases and 5 bases, with 10 bases remaining between them. There are 13 residues in the CDR3. The CDR3 DNA reads as TGTGCCAGCAGCCCCGGGACTCACAATGAGCAGTTCTTC. Translation gives CASSPGTHNEQFF.

The V call is TRBV28, the J call TRBJ2-5; no clear D gene. V lost 0 bases to trimming and J lost 4 bases, with 6 bases between them. Germline V gives CDR1 MDHEN, CDR2 SYDVKM. The CDR3 sequence is 13 residues long. The CDR3 region has the DNA TGTGCCAGCAGTTTATGGAGTCGAGAGACCCAGTACTTC. Translated: CASSLWSRETQYF.

Remarks on this clone: In the same sample, other DNA sequences code for this CDR3. This chain connects TRBV7-2 to TRBJ1-5; D is perhaps TRBD1 (5 bases). The CDR3 is made up of 14 amino acids. V lost 3 bases and J 4 bases, leaving 10 bases between the germline ends. Germline values: CDR1 SGHTA, CDR2 FQGNSA. The CDR3 spells CASSFGQGNQPQHF. Here the CDR3 DNA reads TGTGCCAGCAGCTTTGGGCAGGGTAATCAGCCCCAGCATTTT. The complete variable domain, with remaining parts taken from reference TRBV7-2 and TRBJ1-5, reads GAGVSQSPSNKVTEKGKDVELRCDPISGHTALYWYRQSLGQGLEFLIYFQGNSAPDKSGLPSDRFSAERTGGSVSTLTIQRTQQEDSAVYLCASSFGQGNQPQHFGDGTRLSIL.

This chain links TRBV5-8 with TRBJ1-2; weak D call: TRBD1 (6 bases). This CDR3 has 13 residues. Germline values: CDR1 SGHTS, CDR2 YDEGEE. The V end was cut by 7 bases, the J end by 0 bases, with 10 bases between. The CDR3 loop reads CASGRTANYGYTF. CDR3 in DNA: TGTGCCAGCGGCAGGACAGCTAACTATGGCTACACCTTC.

The V call is TRBV28, the J call TRBJ1-2; perhaps TRBD1 as D (6 bases). The V gene's germline CDR1 is MDHEN and CDR2 SYDVKM. V was clipped by 6 bases and J by 8 bases, with 22 bases between them. The CDR3 is 15 residues long. The CDR3 spells CASSPQSSQGAGYTF. CDR3 bases: TGTGCCAGCAGCCCCCAATCGTCACAGGGCGCCGGCTACACCTTC.

This clone was detected a few times. This sequence joins TRBV5-1 and TRBJ2-7, with D possibly matching TRBD1 (6 bases). The CDR3 extends over 15 amino acids. In germline, CDR1 is SGHRS, CDR2 YFSETQ. V was cut by 1 base and J by 6 bases, with 17 bases left in between. CDR3 in amino acids: CASSLSGGPLGEQYF. In nucleotides, the CDR3 is TGCGCCAGCAGCTTGTCTGGGGGCCCTCTCGGCGAGCAGTACTTC.

The sample holds a few counts of this clone. The CDR3 DNA reads as TGTGCCAGCAGTTTACGCAGGGTTGGCTACACCTTC. This translates into CASSLRRVGYTF. The chain employs TRBV28 and TRBJ1-2, with D maybe TRBD1 (5 bases). Trimming removed 2 bases from V and 7 bases from J, with 8 bases in between. The CDR3 contains 12 residues. Germline CDR1 MDHEN, CDR2 SYDVKM.

The chain uses TRBV7-8 and TRBJ1-4; 10 nucleotides agree with TRBD1. V shed 4 bases and J 7 bases; nucleotides not matched to a gene: 15. From germline, CDR1 is SGHVS and CDR2 FQNEAQ. The CDR3 length is 18 residues. The DNA of the CDR3 is TGTGCCAGCAGCTCAACAAGGGACAGGGGAGGGAGGGGTGAAAAACTGTTTTTT. Translated: CASSSTRDRGGRGEKLFF.

The chain couples TRBV19 to TRBJ1-4, with D possibly being TRBD1 (5 bases). The CDR3 totals 15 residues. From germline, CDR1 is LNHDA and CDR2 SQIVND (reference sequence). V lost 1 base and J 4 bases, leaving 10 bases between the germline ends. The CDR3 reads CASSIADRDNEKLFF. The CDR3 coding sequence is TGTGCCAGTAGTATAGCAGACAGAGATAATGAAAAACTGTTTTTT.

The chain couples TRBV5-6 to TRBJ2-6, with D possibly matching TRBD1 (5 bases). This CDR3 contains 17 residues. CDR1 and CDR2 (germline): SGHDT, YYEEEE. V lost 3 bases and J lost 1, with 14 bases in between. CDR3 loop: CASSSRLTVSGANVLTF. The CDR3 DNA reads as TGTGCCAGCAGCTCAAGACTGACAGTATCTGGGGCCAACGTCCTGACTTTC.

V is TRBV27 and J is TRBJ1-5; D uncertain. The V end was cut by 4 bases, the J end by 1 base, with 17 bases between. This CDR3 comprises 17 residues. Per germline, CDR1 MNHEY and CDR2 SMNVEV (reference sequence). Written as DNA, the CDR3 is TGTGCCAGCAGTTCAGAGACTACGGGGAGGAGCAATCAGCCCCAGCATTTT. Amino acid sequence: CASSSETTGRSNQPQHF.